The 14 T cell receptor beta chains in this list originate from one sample, sequenced in a study of molecular identifiers for immune sequencing clone quantification. TCRdb re-called the PCR reads through MiXCR, storing one row per CDR3 protein. Among 8,000 to 10,000 distinct CDR3 sequences listed, approximately 15% were seen once. Material for sequencing was naive CD8+ T cells from blood, with Jurkat cell RNA spiked in. Subset meaning: FACS-sorted CD8+CD4-CCR7+CD45RA+ naive T cells. All receptors come from a human donor in good health. Some libraries in this study had Jurkat cell RNA spiked in.

The J gene is TRBJ1-5, the V gene TRBV6-5, with D unclear. This CDR3 spans 13 amino acids. The V and J ends lost 5 bases and 3 bases respectively, with 8 bases between them. In germline, CDR1 is MNHEY, CDR2 SVGAGI. The CDR3 nucleotides are TGTGCCAGCAGTCGCGGGCCCAATCAGCCCCAGCATTTT. This encodes CASSRGPNQPQHF.

By frequency in the sample, this clonotype is medium-sized. The V and J genes are TRBV7-9 and TRBJ2-5; tentatively, D is TRBD2 (5 bases). This CDR3 spans 13 amino acids. V lost 5 bases to trimming and J lost 0 bases, with 7 bases between them. The germline gives CDR1 SEHNR, CDR2 FQNEAQ (reference sequence). This CDR3 is CASSAGNQETQYF. CDR3 sequence (DNA): TGTGCCAGCAGCGCCGGGAACCAAGAGACCCAGTACTTC.

This clonotype was found many times. V is TRBV7-9 and J is TRBJ2-1; 9 bases are a match to TRBD2. The CDR3 runs 16 residues. Germline CDR1 SEHNR, CDR2 FQNEAQ (reference sequence). Germline trimming cut 5 bases from V and 2 bases from J; bases unmatched to any gene: 7. CDR3 residues: CASSVGLAPTYNEQFF. DNA for the CDR3: TGTGCCAGCAGCGTAGGACTAGCGCCGACCTACAATGAGCAGTTCTTC.

This clonotype ranks as medium-sized. This chain uses TRBV19 with TRBJ2-7; D might be TRBD1 or TRBD2, each matching 5 bases. Germline V gene data show CDR1 as LNHDA and CDR2 as SQIVND (reference sequence). The CDR3 consists of 15 residues. V lost 3 bases, J lost 4 bases, and 16 bases lay in between. CDR3 coding DNA: TGTGCCAGTAGTATCGGGGCGGAGAGCCTATACGAGCAGTACTTC. Its translation is CASSIGAESLYEQYF.

This clonotype was recorded once. The junction and the germline gene differ at one end; a read error may be behind it. V usage is TRBV7-9 and J usage is TRBJ2-2, with TRBD2 identical over 10 bases. Germline V gene data show CDR1 as SEHNR and CDR2 as FQNEAQ (reference sequence). The CDR3 consists of 15 residues. The CDR3 DNA sequence: TGTGCCAGCAGCTTTACTAGCGGGAACACCGGGGGGCTGTTTTTT. It specifies CASSFTSGNTGGLFF.

This clonotype was counted ten times or more. This chain joins TRBV5-4 and TRBJ2-7, with 8 bases matching TRBD2. The CDR3 has 14 amino acids. CDR1 is SGHNT and CDR2 is YYREEE in the germline V gene (reference sequence). The V gene end was trimmed by 2 bases and the J gene end by 0 bases; junction bases not matched to a gene: 1. The chain's CDR3 is CASSFGGASYEQYF. The CDR3 coding sequence is TGTGCCAGCAGCTTCGGGGGGGCCTCCTACGAGCAGTACTTC.

This clonotype was counted many times. The V gene is TRBV3-1, the J gene TRBJ2-2; either TRBD1 or TRBD2 may supply D (5 bases each). V was cut by 3 bases and J by 5 bases, with 13 bases left in between. The CDR3 length is 15 residues. The germline V gene encodes CDR1 LGHDT and CDR2 YNNKEL (reference sequence). CDR3 in DNA: TGTGCCAGCAGCCAGGGGACCAGATGGACCGGGGAGCTGTTTTTT. Residues: CASSQGTRWTGELFF.

As concerns this clonotype: Given a much more abundant clone one base away, this may be a read error. The V call is TRBV5-1, the J call TRBJ2-5; D tentatively fits TRBD1 or TRBD2 (5 bases each). Germline CDR1 and CDR2: SGHRS and YFSETQ. This CDR3 spans 14 amino acids. The CDR3 nucleotides are TGCGCCAGCAGCTCGAGCAGGGTCTGGGAGACCGAGTACTTC. Protein product: CASSSSRVWETEYF.

By share of the sample, this clonotype is medium-sized (0.01 to 0.1%). This chain links TRBV6-1 with TRBJ1-4, with 12 bases identical to TRBD1. With 0 bases clipped from V and 5 bases from J, the junction kept 1 base outside the gene matches. The CDR3 is 16 residues long. Germline CDR1 is MNHNS and CDR2 is SASEGT. Here the CDR3 DNA reads TGTGCCAGCAGTGAAGCGGGACAGGGGGCAAATGAAAAACTGTTTTTT. This encodes CASSEAGQGANEKLFF.

In its sample, this clonotype was seen a few times. This chain uses TRBV2 with TRBJ2-1, with D possibly TRBD2 on 6 matching bases. In germline, CDR1 is SNHLY, CDR2 FYNNEI. This CDR3 spans 16 amino acids. The V end lost 6 bases, the J end lost 8 bases, and 23 bases lay between the germline ends. The CDR3 DNA reads as TGTGCCAGCAGCATCAGATTAGCGGTGGGAGTATATGAGCAGTTCTTC. Protein sequence: CASSIRLAVGVYEQFF.

This clonotype was seen many times. This chain uses TRBV30 with TRBJ2-1, with 7 nucleotides matching TRBD2. The germline V gene has CDR1 GTSNPN and CDR2 SVGIG (reference sequence). The CDR3 consists of 14 residues. J was trimmed by 4 bases and V by 4 bases; bases with no gene match: 7. This CDR3 reads CAWKKREQYNEQFF. The CDR3 coding sequence is TGTGCCTGGAAAAAGCGGGAACAATACAATGAGCAGTTCTTC.

By share, this clonotype counts as medium-sized. This chain joins TRBV15 and TRBJ1-5, with D uncertain. Germline V lookup: CDR1 LNHNV, CDR2 YYDKDF (reference sequence). This CDR3 is built from 12 residues. V was clipped by 2 bases and J by 8 bases, with 7 bases between them. In DNA, the CDR3 is TGTGCCACCAGCAGAAATCCGGAGCCCCAGCATTTT. Residues: CATSRNPEPQHF.

The chain combines TRBV28 with TRBJ1-6, with D perhaps matching TRBD1 (5 bases). V shed 4 bases and J shed 12 bases, with 13 bases lying between them. The CDR3 runs to 13 residues. CDR1 and CDR2 (germline): MDHEN, SYDVKM. CDR3 coding DNA: TGTGCCAGCAGTTCCACCACAGGAGAACCCCTCCACTTT. Protein sequence: CASSSTTGEPLHF.

This clonotype has ten or more counts. The CDR3 spells CASSLTGGARSPLHF. DNA for the CDR3: TGTGCCAGCAGCCTGACAGGGGGCGCCCGTTCACCCCTCCACTTT. The chain combines TRBV28 with TRBJ1-6; 10 bases align to TRBD1. This CDR3 is built from 15 residues. Germline CDR1 reads MDHEN; CDR2 reads SYDVKM. V lost 6 bases and J lost 9; bases outside the gene matches: 8.